Below, one TCR beta chain is given with its context. The antigen is unknown. The patients' disease, urothelial carcinoma, was locally advanced or metastatic. The record originates from a study of PD-L1 blockade in urothelial cancer. Study at large: Median T cell yield per blood sample was over 130,000 cells. Whole-study results and caveats: Pretreatment blood TCR clonality under the median forecast improved survival.

TCRdb's table, derived via immunoSEQ multiplex PCR, lists solely in-frame clones and lacks some. The data hold 30,000 to 35,000 clones, with 80% to 90% observed a single time. This TCR was sampled from a man in his fifties or sixties with urothelial cancer. The sample in question was PBMCs, obtained around atezolizumab (anti-PD-L1) treatment.

In DNA form, the CDR3 reads TGTGCCAGCAGCTTGCCGCTAGCGGGAGGGCCCAGTGAGCAGTTCTTC. It codes for CASSLPLAGGPSEQFF. The V gene is TRBV5-4, the J gene TRBJ2-1; 12 positions agree with TRBD2. CDR1 is SGHNT, CDR2 YYREEE, per germline (reference sequence). The V segment lost 1 base and the J segment 9 bases; nucleotides outside the gene matches: 8. There are 16 residues in the CDR3.